The entry below describes one TCR beta chain. Clones were sequenced by immunoSEQ multiplex PCR, and TCRdb holds only the in-frame ones, with some missing. The table shows around 76,000 clones, with approximately 90% occurring only once. The data were obtained in a study of blood T cell repertoires in COVID-19. Study in general: Whether acute or convalescent, the COVID-19 samples came from the United States, Italy and Spain. PBMCs, B-cell-depleted T cells, or T cells provided the cDNA or gDNA that made up the material.

Germline V gene sequence: CDR1 SEHNR, CDR2 FQNEAQ (reference sequence). The CDR3 contains 14 residues. The V segment lost 5 bases and the J segment 2 bases; nucleotides outside the gene matches: 6. This TCR came from a man aged 55 to 70 with acute or convalescent COVID-19. This rearrangement joins TRBV7-9 to TRBJ2-7; 7 bases match TRBD1. Specimen: peripheral blood. In nucleotides, the CDR3 is TGTGCCAGCAGCCTCTCAGACAGGGCCTACGAGCAGTACTTC. It yields the protein CASSLSDRAYEQYF. The full variable domain, rest sourced from reference TRBV7-9 and TRBJ2-7, is DTGVSQNPRHKITKRGQNVTFRCDPISEHNRLYWYRQTLGQGPEFLTYFQNEAQLEKSRLLSDRFSAERPKGSFSTLEIQRTEQGDSAMYLCASSLSDRAYEQYFGPGTRLTVT.